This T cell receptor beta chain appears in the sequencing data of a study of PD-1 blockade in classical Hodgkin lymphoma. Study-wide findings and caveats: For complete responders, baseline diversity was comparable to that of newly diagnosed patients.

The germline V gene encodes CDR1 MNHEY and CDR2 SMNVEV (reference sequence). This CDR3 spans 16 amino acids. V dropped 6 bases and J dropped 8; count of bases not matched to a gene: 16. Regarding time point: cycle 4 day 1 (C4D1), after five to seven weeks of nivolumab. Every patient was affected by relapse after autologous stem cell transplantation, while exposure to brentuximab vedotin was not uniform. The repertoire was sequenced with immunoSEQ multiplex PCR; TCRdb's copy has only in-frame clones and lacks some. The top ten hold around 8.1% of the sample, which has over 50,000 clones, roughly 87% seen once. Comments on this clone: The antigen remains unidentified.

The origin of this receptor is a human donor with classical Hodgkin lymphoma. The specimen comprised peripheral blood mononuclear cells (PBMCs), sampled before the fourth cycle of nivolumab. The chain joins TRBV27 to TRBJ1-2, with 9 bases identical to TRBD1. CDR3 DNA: TGTGCCAGCAGGGGATTAACAGGGGGCGAATCCCTCGGCTACACCTTC. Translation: CASRGLTGGESLGYTF.